The 6 T cell receptor beta chains presented below share a single source sample, sequenced in a study of T-cell memory formation after mild COVID-19. TCRdb independently ran MiXCR on the 5' RACE reads; one entry per CDR3 protein. The repertoire holds 450,000 to 650,000 distinct CDR3 sequences, with about a fifth as singletons. Specimen: PBMCs or a T cell subset sorted from them (not recorded which). All receptors come from an adult woman who had mild COVID-19 (a few samples of this study predate the infection). Cell type and time point are not known.

Only a few counts were recorded for this clonotype. V gene TRBV20-1 combines with J gene TRBJ2-2; weak D call: TRBD1 (6 bases). The CDR3 length is 16 residues. The V and J ends lost 2 bases and 0 bases respectively, with 13 bases between them. Per germline, CDR1 DFQATT and CDR2 SNEGSKA (reference sequence). CDR3 coding DNA: TGCAGTGCTAGATACGTTGAGGGGGCGAACACCGGGGAGCTGTTTTTT. Translated, it gives CSARYVEGANTGELFF.

V gene TRBV3-1 combines with J gene TRBJ1-1; no firm D call. The CDR3 runs 11 residues. The V gene's germline CDR1 is LGHDT and CDR2 YNNKEL (reference sequence). Trimming shortened V by 4 bases and J by 7 bases, and 7 bases separated the two germline ends. CDR3 residues: CASSRTDEAFF. The CDR3 DNA sequence: TGTGCCAGCAGCCGCACGGATGAAGCTTTCTTT.

This chain uses TRBV12-3 or TRBV12-4 with TRBJ1-1, with D hard to call. The CDR3 sequence is 12 residues long. Trimming removed 6 bases at V and 4 bases at J, with 9 bases between. In DNA, the CDR3 is TGTGCCAGCAGAGACGGATTCACTGAAGCTTTCTTT. This codes for CASRDGFTEAFF.

This clonotype was seen more than once but under ten times. This chain connects TRBV5-1 to TRBJ2-3; D call uncertain. The CDR3 is 14 amino acids. CDR1 and CDR2 from the germline V gene are SGHRS and YFSETQ. V gave up 1 base and J gave up 5 bases, with 11 bases separating them. The DNA of the CDR3 is TGCGCCAGCAGCTTGTCGAAGTCAGGAGATACGCAGTATTTT. Amino acid sequence: CASSLSKSGDTQYF.

This clonotype was detected only a few times. This chain connects TRBV6-6 to TRBJ2-3; 10 bases fit TRBD1. J lost 6 bases, V lost 5 bases, and 8 bases had no gene match. Germline V CDR1 and CDR2: MNHNY, SVGAGI (reference sequence). The CDR3 has 15 amino acids. The CDR3 loop is CASSNRDRGMDTQYF. The CDR3 nucleotides read TGTGCCAGCAGTAACCGGGACAGGGGAATGGATACGCAGTATTTT.

V and J are TRBV12-5 and TRBJ1-2, with TRBD1 as a possible D gene (6 bases). The CDR3 is 13 residues long. Germline V gene data show CDR1 as LGHNT and CDR2 as FRNRAP. V was pared by 4 bases and J by 7 bases, with 13 bases between. In DNA, the CDR3 is TGTGCTAGTGGTTCACCAGGGGATGGTGGCTACACCTTC. Protein product: CASGSPGDGGYTF.